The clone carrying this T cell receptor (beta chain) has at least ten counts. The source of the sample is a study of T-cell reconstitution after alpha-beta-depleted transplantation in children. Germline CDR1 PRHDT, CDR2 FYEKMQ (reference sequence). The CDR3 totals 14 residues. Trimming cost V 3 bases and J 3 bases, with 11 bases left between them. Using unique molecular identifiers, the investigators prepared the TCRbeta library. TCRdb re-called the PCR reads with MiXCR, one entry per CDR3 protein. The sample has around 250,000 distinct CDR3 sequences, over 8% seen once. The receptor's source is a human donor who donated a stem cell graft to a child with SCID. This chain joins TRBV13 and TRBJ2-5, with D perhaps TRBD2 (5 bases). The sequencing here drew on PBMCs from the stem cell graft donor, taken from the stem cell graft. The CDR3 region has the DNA TGTGCCAGCAGCTTCCCCGGGGTGGAAGAGACCCAGTACTTC. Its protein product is CASSFPGVEETQYF.